This T cell receptor beta chain was recorded in a study of low-dose radiotherapy and immunotherapy resistance in tumors. Study summary: Cohort 1 got 0.5 Gy per fraction every 2 weeks, 6.5 Gy in total. The study gave Cohort 2 1 Gy per fraction every two weeks, totaling 13 Gy over 26 weeks.

TRAV- and TRBV-specific primers were used for first-strand cDNA, which covered alpha and beta chains. Amplification, which lasted 20 to 25 PCR cycles, used a constant-region primer and V-primer adapter to amplify TCRs. Each CDR3 protein gets one entry after TCRdb re-called the reads with MiXCR. The sample yields roughly 95,000 distinct CDR3 sequences, around 20% seen once. As for time point: after trial treatment. Described treatment: LDRT plus nivolumab, ipilimumab, low-dose cyclophosphamide and aspirin (RACIN trial). Advanced solid tumors without tumor-infiltrating lymphocytes were required for inclusion. Comments on this clonotype: It differs at one base from a far larger clone, so likely a read error.

The CDR3 totals 16 residues. Germline V gene sequence: CDR1 SGDLS, CDR2 YYNGEE. Sequencing used PBMCs, obtained after low-dose radiotherapy plus immunotherapy. The chain employs TRBV9 and TRBJ2-7, with 10 bases aligning to TRBD2. Near its end, the DNA agrees better with TRBJ2-1, so the J call may be wrong. The receptor was derived from a female donor with ovarian cancer. CDR3 nucleotide sequence: TGTGCCAGCAGCTTCGGAGCGGGAGGGTCCTACAATGAGCAGTTCTTC. It specifies CASSFGAGGSYNEQFF.